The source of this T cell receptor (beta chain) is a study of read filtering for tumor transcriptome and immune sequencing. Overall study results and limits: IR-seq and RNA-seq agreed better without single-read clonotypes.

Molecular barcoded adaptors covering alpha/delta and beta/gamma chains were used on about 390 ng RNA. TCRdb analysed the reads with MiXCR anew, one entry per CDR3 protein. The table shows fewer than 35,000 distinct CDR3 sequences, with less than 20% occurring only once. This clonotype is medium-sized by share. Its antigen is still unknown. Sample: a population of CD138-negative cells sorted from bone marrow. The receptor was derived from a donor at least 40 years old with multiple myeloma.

This CDR3 reads CSVEVSGGTYEQYF. The CDR3 nucleotides are TGCAGCGTTGAGGTCAGCGGGGGTACCTACGAGCAGTACTTC. V is TRBV29-1 and J is TRBJ2-7, with TRBD2 matching 8 bases. After removal of 3 bases from V and 2 bases from J, the junction contained 6 bases not matched to a gene. Germline assignment: CDR1 SQVTM and CDR2 ANQGSEA. The CDR3 loop spans 14 amino acids.